This entry lists 26 T cell receptor beta chains sequenced from one sample in a study of T cell clonotyping in hematopoietic cell transplantation (dated by TCRdb to the early 2020s). Explained via the paper, the time point label denotes: 30 days after allo-HCT. Libraries were constructed by the immunoSEQ multiplex PCR assay. TCRdb provides this immuneACCESS table in a form limited to in-frame rearrangements. Some clones are lacking; in checked studies, under half of them reflect an unresolved V gene, and why the rest are absent is not known. In this sample the table shows thousands of clones, over 85% of which occur a single time. Jointly, the top ten make up roughly 5.6% of the sample. The specimen was peripheral blood mononuclear cells, collected 30 days after allogeneic stem cell transplant. These receptors were taken from an older male patient who had an allogeneic stem cell transplant from an unrelated donor, so T cells may come from the graft donor. Some clones in this sample may be carry-over from other donors' samples.

V usage is TRBV4-3 and J usage is TRBJ1-2, with 8 positions matching TRBD1. This CDR3 has 17 residues. The germline V gene has CDR1 LGHNA and CDR2 YSLEER. V shed 2 bases and J 4 bases; nucleotides not matched to a gene: 12. CDR3 DNA sequence: TGCGCCAGCAGCCAATCCCAAACAGGGGGGGCGCGCTATGGCTACACCTTC. Translating it yields CASSQSQTGGARYGYTF.

J is TRBJ1-2 and V is TRBV5-6, with a tentative D call TRBD1 (5 bases). V lost 4 bases, J lost 3 bases, and 7 bases lay in between. CDR1 and CDR2 (germline): SGHDT, YYEEEE. The CDR3 has 12 residues. The CDR3 bases are TGTGCCAGCAGCCAGGGCGACTATGGCTACACCTTC. This translates into CASSQGDYGYTF. The full variable domain, completed using reference TRBV5-6 and TRBJ1-2, is DAGVTQSPTHLIKTRGQQVTLRCSPKSGHDTVSWYQQALGQGPQFIFQYYEEEERQRGNFPDRFSGHQFPNYSSELNVNALLLGDSALYLCASSQGDYGYTFGSGTRLTVV.

The rearrangement joins TRBV19 to TRBJ1-5, with D perhaps TRBD1 (5 bases). Germline V lookup: CDR1 LNHDA, CDR2 SQIVND (reference sequence). CDR3 length: 13 amino acids. V lost 6 bases, J lost 5 bases, and 11 bases lay in between. CDR3 amino acids: CASSRGGDQPQHF. For the CDR3, the DNA is TGTGCCAGTAGCCGGGGAGGGGATCAGCCCCAGCATTTT. Based on the CDR3 plus reference TRBV19 and TRBJ1-5, the full variable domain is DGGITQSPKYLFRKEGQNVTLSCEQNLNHDAMYWYRQDPGQGLRLIYYSQIVNDFQKGDIAEGYSVSREKKESFPLTVTSAQKNPTAFYLCASSRGGDQPQHFGDGTRLSIL.

The rearrangement joins TRBV5-4 to TRBJ2-7; tentative D call: TRBD1 (6 bases). Deletions cut 4 bases from V and 1 base from J, with 15 bases between. The CDR3 length is 15 residues. The germline CDR1 and CDR2 sequences are SGHNT and YYREEE (reference sequence). The chain's CDR3 is CASSTDRYSSYEQYF. The DNA of the CDR3 is TGTGCCAGCAGCACCGACAGGTACTCTTCCTACGAGCAGTACTTC.

The chain links TRBV27 to TRBJ1-1; possible D gene TRBD1, 6 bases. The CDR3 consists of 13 residues. Germline CDR1 is MNHEY and CDR2 is SMNVEV (reference sequence). Trimming took off 8 bases at V and 6 bases at J, with 16 bases between the two ends. The CDR3 region has the DNA TGTGCCAGCGGAATACAGGGTCGCTCTGAAGCTTTCTTT. Protein product: CASGIQGRSEAFF.

The rearrangement joins TRBV6-5 to TRBJ1-1, with TRBD1 identical over 8 bases. Looked up from germline, CDR1 is MNHEY and CDR2 is SVGAGI. Trimming cost V 2 bases and J 1 base; bases outside gene matches: 3. This CDR3 spans 15 amino acids. The CDR3 region is CASSYMDRENTEAFF. CDR3 DNA: TGTGCCAGCAGTTACATGGACAGGGAGAACACTGAAGCTTTCTTT.

J is TRBJ1-5 and V is TRBV19, with TRBD1 as a possible D gene (5 bases). The CDR3 contains 17 residues. Per germline, CDR1 LNHDA and CDR2 SQIVND (reference sequence). V was trimmed by 3 bases and J by 4 bases, leaving 19 bases between them. This chain's CDR3 is CASSIQGATALNQPQHF. CDR3 coding DNA: TGTGCCAGTAGTATTCAGGGCGCCACAGCACTAAATCAGCCCCAGCATTTT.

This clone was recorded only once. The chain links TRBV7-8 to TRBJ2-7, with 9 bases fitting TRBD1. This CDR3 comprises 14 residues. With 3 bases clipped from V and 3 bases from J, the junction kept 3 bases outside the gene matches. CDR1 and CDR2 (germline): SGHVS, FQNEAQ. CDR3 in DNA: TGTGCCAGCAGCTTGCCGGGACAGGGCTACGAGCAGTACTTC. Its translation: CASSLPGQGYEQYF.

The chain couples TRBV7-2 to TRBJ2-1; 9 nucleotides agree with TRBD1. J was trimmed by 5 bases and V by 6 bases; bases with no gene match: 5. This CDR3 region has 14 residues. Germline CDR1 is SGHTA and CDR2 is FQGNSA. CDR3 nucleotides: TGTGCCAGCAGGCGGACAGGGGAAGACAATGAGCAGTTCTTC. Translated: CASRRTGEDNEQFF. The whole variable domain, remainder taken from reference TRBV7-2 and TRBJ2-1, is GAGVSQSPSNKVTEKGKDVELRCDPISGHTALYWYRQSLGQGLEFLIYFQGNSAPDKSGLPSDRFSAERTGGSVSTLTIQRTQQEDSAVYLCASRRTGEDNEQFFGPGTRLTVL.

The chain combines TRBV29-1 with TRBJ2-3; D is possibly TRBD1 (6 bases). This CDR3 is 13 amino acids long. V was pared by 6 bases and J by 3 bases, with 13 bases between. Germline V CDR1 and CDR2: SQVTM, ANQGSEA. The CDR3 here is CSVTGKWTDTQYF. DNA for the CDR3: TGCAGCGTAACAGGGAAGTGGACAGATACGCAGTATTTT.

The chain carries TRBV15 and TRBJ2-7; TRBD1 agrees at 9 bases. Per the germline V gene, CDR1 is LNHNV and CDR2 is YYDKDF (reference sequence). The junction had 4 bases not matched to a gene; V was cut back by 0 bases and J by 1 base. The CDR3 extends over 16 amino acids. CDR3 in amino acids: CATSRDKGTGSYEQYF. Here the CDR3 DNA reads TGTGCCACCAGCAGAGATAAGGGGACAGGGTCCTACGAGCAGTACTTC.

This chain uses TRBV28 with TRBJ2-5; D perhaps matches TRBD1 (7 bases). Germline CDR1 reads MDHEN; CDR2 reads SYDVKM. V was pared by 7 bases and J by 4 bases, with 19 bases between. The CDR3 is made up of 15 amino acids. The CDR3 protein is CASTPGAGGSETQYF. DNA of the CDR3: TGTGCCAGCACCCCCGGGGCAGGGGGGTCAGAGACCCAGTACTTC.

The chain has TRBV28 and TRBJ2-3, with TRBD2 identical over 10 bases. This CDR3 has 18 residues. Germline lookup yields CDR1 MDHEN and CDR2 SYDVKM. After removal of 4 bases from V and 0 bases from J, the junction contained 10 bases not matched to a gene. CDR3 coding DNA: TGTGCCAGCAGTTCTGGACTAGCGGAGTACCCTAGCACAGATACGCAGTATTTT. Translated: CASSSGLAEYPSTDTQYF.

The gene calls are TRBV2 and TRBJ2-7; possibly TRBD2 for D (5 bases). CDR1 is SNHLY and CDR2 is FYNNEI in the germline V gene. The germline V and J ends were trimmed by 11 bases and 7 bases, with 21 bases remaining between them. This CDR3 region has 13 residues. The CDR3 sequence is CAGSPSLTGEQYF. As DNA, the CDR3 is TGTGCCGGGTCCCCCAGCCTAACGGGGGAGCAGTACTTC. Full variable domain (rest looked up from reference TRBV2 and TRBJ2-7): EPEVTQTPSHQVTQMGQEVILRCVPISNHLYFYWYRQILGQKVEFLVSFYNNEISEKSEIFDDQFSVERPDGSNFTLKIRSTKLEDSAMYFCAGSPSLTGEQYFGPGTRLTVT.

The rearrangement uses TRBV27 and TRBJ2-6; D uncertain. The germline V gene encodes CDR1 MNHEY and CDR2 SMNVEV (reference sequence). This CDR3 comprises 13 residues. Trimming shortened V by 8 bases and J by 0 bases, and 5 bases separated the two germline ends. The CDR3 nucleotides read TGTGCCAGCCGGACCTCTGGGGCCAACGTCCTGACTTTC. Translation: CASRTSGANVLTF.

V and J are TRBV10-3 and TRBJ2-7, with TRBD2 matching over 8 bases. The J segment lost 0 bases and the V segment lost 2 bases, leaving 6 bases of the junction unmatched. The CDR3 has 16 residues. CDR1 and CDR2 (germline): ENHRY, SYGVKD. This CDR3 is CAISEGAGGPSYEQYF. Here the CDR3 DNA reads TGTGCCATCAGTGAGGGGGCGGGAGGCCCCTCCTACGAGCAGTACTTC.

This clone appeared a single time. The CDR3 region is CASSLDRAAKNIQYF. In DNA, the CDR3 is TGTGCCAGCAGCCTGGACAGGGCAGCCAAAAACATTCAGTACTTC. This chain joins TRBV7-2 and TRBJ2-4, with 8 bases aligning to TRBD1. This CDR3 region has 15 residues. Looked up from germline, CDR1 is SGHTA and CDR2 is FQGNSA. With V trimmed by 5 bases and J by 0 bases, 3 bases remained unmatched.

The chain recombines TRBV5-1 with TRBJ2-3, with D possibly matching TRBD1 (5 bases). The germline V gene has CDR1 SGHRS and CDR2 YFSETQ. Trimming left V 3 bases short and J 3 bases short, with 11 bases between. The CDR3 loop spans 14 amino acids. CDR3 nucleotides: TGCGCCAGCAGCTCGACAGACACGACAGATACGCAGTATTTT. Protein: CASSSTDTTDTQYF.

CDR3: CASSHPLAGGGYEQYF. For the CDR3, the DNA is TGCGCCAGCAGCCATCCCCTAGCGGGAGGGGGGTACGAGCAGTACTTC. The chain is built from TRBV4-1 and TRBJ2-7, with 12 positions matching TRBD2. Germline CDR1 MGHRA, CDR2 YSYEKL. The CDR3 loop spans 16 amino acids. The V and J ends lost 3 bases and 4 bases, in that order; junction bases with no gene match: 7.

The rearrangement uses TRBV13 and TRBJ2-1; 11 bases map to TRBD2. This CDR3 has 16 residues. J was trimmed by 10 bases and V by 6 bases; bases with no gene match: 14. From germline, CDR1 is PRHDT and CDR2 FYEKMQ (reference sequence). DNA of the CDR3: TGTGCCAGCAGTGAAACGGGTTCTAGGACTAGCGGGGAGCAGTTCTTC. Its protein is CASSETGSRTSGEQFF. Full variable domain (missing parts from reference TRBV13 and TRBJ2-1): AAGVIQSPRHLIKEKRETATLKCYPIPRHDTVYWYQQGPGQDPQFLISFYEKMQSDKGSIPDRFSAQQFSDYHSELNMSSLELGDSALYFCASSETGSRTSGEQFFGPGTRLTVL.

The gene calls are TRBV5-5 and TRBJ2-7; TRBD2 matches at 14 bases. The V gene end was trimmed by 4 bases and the J gene end by 6 bases; junction bases not matched to a gene: 9. Germline V gene data show CDR1 as SGHKS and CDR2 as YYEKEE (reference sequence). CDR3 length: 16 amino acids. The CDR3 sequence: CASSTGLAGEGFEQYF. DNA of the CDR3: TGTGCCAGCAGCACGGGACTAGCGGGAGAGGGGTTCGAGCAGTACTTC.

This chain links TRBV29-1 with TRBJ2-2; perhaps TRBD2 as D (6 bases). The ends were cut back, 0 bases at V and 6 bases at J, with 11 bases in the middle. Germline V CDR1 and CDR2: SQVTM, ANQGSEA. This CDR3 has 14 amino acids. CDR3 in DNA: TGCAGCGTTGAAGATCGGCGGGGCCCCGGGGAGCTGTTTTTT. Residues: CSVEDRRGPGELFF.

The chain uses TRBV6-5 and TRBJ1-2, with D maybe TRBD1 (5 bases). In germline, CDR1 is MNHEY, CDR2 SVGAGI. The CDR3 is 15 amino acids. Trimming stripped 6 bases from V and 2 bases from J, with 16 bases between. The CDR3 DNA reads TGTGCCAGCAGCCGGCAGGGACTAGCCAACTATGGCTACACCTTC. Protein product: CASSRQGLANYGYTF.

The rearrangement uses TRBV19 and TRBJ2-7, with 7 bases lining up with TRBD2. Trimming at V came to 10 bases and at J to 3 bases, leaving 9 bases not matched to a gene. Germline V gene sequence: CDR1 LNHDA, CDR2 SQIVND (reference sequence). CDR3 length equals 13 residues. The CDR3 bases are TGTGCCACCAGCCGGGGAGGGGTCTACGAGCAGTACTTC. Its protein product is CATSRGGVYEQYF.

The rearrangement joins TRBV28 to TRBJ2-7, with D possibly TRBD1 on 6 matching bases. This CDR3 has 12 amino acids. V lost 2 bases and J lost 6, with 8 bases in between. Looked up from germline, CDR1 is MDHEN and CDR2 is SYDVKM. The CDR3 nucleotides read TGTGCCAGCAGTTTAGGCAGGGGCGAGCAGTACTTC. Encoded protein: CASSLGRGEQYF.

V and J are TRBV27 and TRBJ2-1, with D possibly matching TRBD2 (5 bases). The CDR3 runs to 14 residues. Trimming stripped 5 bases from V and 8 bases from J, with 16 bases between. Looked up from germline, CDR1 is MNHEY and CDR2 is SMNVEV (reference sequence). As DNA, the CDR3 is TGTGCCAGCAGTCAAATACCTTGGGGAGATGAGCAGTTCTTC. It translates to CASSQIPWGDEQFF.